A single sample is the source of the 20 T cell receptor beta chains below, sequenced in a study of response to subunit inactivated influenza vaccine. TCRdb analysed the RT-PCR reads with MiXCR anew, one entry per CDR3 protein. The sample shows 800,000 to 1,000,000 distinct CDR3 sequences, 21% of them seen only once. Specimen: PBMCs from blood, collected less than 6 days after vaccination. These receptors all stem from a man over 45 who received an inactivated influenza vaccine.

This chain links TRBV3-1 with TRBJ1-1; D not resolved. The CDR3 contains 14 residues. V was shortened by 3 bases and J by 4 bases, with 12 bases between the two germline ends. The germline gives CDR1 LGHDT, CDR2 YNNKEL (reference sequence). The CDR3 DNA is TGTGCCAGCAGCCAGGGAGGCGTAGGCACTGAAGCTTTCTTT. As protein: CASSQGGVGTEAFF.

This clonotype was counted ten times or more. The chain uses TRBV12-3 or TRBV12-4 and TRBJ2-2, with D perhaps matching TRBD2 (5 bases). This CDR3 has 16 amino acids. Trimming left V 5 bases short and J 2 bases short, with 15 bases between. CDR3 nucleotide sequence: TGTGCCAGCAGTGCCCAGTTAGCGCGAAACACCGGGGAGCTGTTTTTT. Protein product: CASSAQLARNTGELFF.

This chain joins TRBV6-1 and TRBJ2-3; 9 bases are a match to TRBD2. The CDR3 is 14 amino acids. CDR1 and CDR2 (germline): MNHNS, SASEGT. The V and J ends lost 7 bases and 4 bases, in that order; junction bases with no gene match: 6. CDR3 in DNA: TGTGCCAGCATGGGCGGGGGGGCTGCAGATACGCAGTATTTT. Translation gives CASMGGGAADTQYF.

This clonotype was observed a few times. This sequence joins TRBV5-1 and TRBJ2-5; 7 bases align to TRBD1. The CDR3 consists of 15 residues. Unmatched junction bases numbered 8, after V lost 6 bases and J lost 0 bases. Looked up from germline, CDR1 is SGHRS and CDR2 is YFSETQ. The CDR3 is CASNLQGQYQETQYF. CDR3 nucleotides: TGCGCCAGCAACCTACAGGGGCAGTACCAAGAGACCCAGTACTTC.

This chain uses TRBV4-2 with TRBJ2-3; D is unclear. Deletions cut 0 bases from V and 9 bases from J, with 7 bases between. Germline V gene sequence: CDR1 LGHNA, CDR2 YNFKEQ. This CDR3 has 12 amino acids. The CDR3 loop is CASSQDSPTQYF. CDR3 sequence (DNA): TGTGCCAGCAGCCAAGACTCTCCCACGCAGTATTTT.

This clonotype was observed a few times. CDR3 DNA: TGCGCCAGCCGCAGGGGCGGCGGGGAGCTGTTTTTT. Encoded protein: CASRRGGGELFF. V is TRBV5-1 and J is TRBJ2-2; D possibly corresponds to TRBD1 (6 bases). Germline V gene data show CDR1 as SGHRS and CDR2 as YFSETQ. Trimming left V 7 bases short and J 7 bases short, with 11 bases between. CDR3 length equals 12 residues. Supplemented by reference TRBV5-1 and TRBJ2-2, the full variable domain reads KAGVTQTPRYLIKTRGQQVTLSCSPISGHRSVSWYQQTPGQGLQFLFEYFSETQRNKGNFPGRFSGRQFSNSRSEMNVSTLELGDSALYLCASRRGGGELFFGEGSRLTVL.

The chain links TRBV6-5 to TRBJ1-5; no reliable D call. V lost 3 bases to trimming and J lost 7 bases, with 10 bases between them. There are 13 residues in the CDR3. Germline assignment: CDR1 MNHEY and CDR2 SVGAGI. CDR3 nucleotides: TGTGCCAGCAGTTATGGCAGCGACCAGCCCCAGCATTTT. Protein: CASSYGSDQPQHF.

The CDR3 loop reads CASSYRESAFF. CDR3 in DNA: TGTGCCAGTAGTTACAGGGAGTCAGCTTTCTTT. The chain combines TRBV19 with TRBJ1-1, with a possible D match to TRBD1 (6 bases). Deletions cut 5 bases from V and 10 bases from J, with 11 bases between. Germline assignment: CDR1 LNHDA and CDR2 SQIVND (reference sequence). The CDR3 has 11 amino acids.

This clonotype has just a few counts. The chain uses TRBV10-2 and TRBJ2-7; tentatively, D is TRBD1 (5 bases). This CDR3 spans 15 amino acids. Germline V gene sequence: CDR1 WSHSY, CDR2 SAAADI. Trimming took off 8 bases at V and 0 bases at J, with 17 bases between the two ends. CDR3 DNA sequence: TGCGCCAGCTCGCTGACAGATAGGAGCTCCTACGAGCAGTACTTC. Its protein product is CASSLTDRSSYEQYF.

The sample holds a few counts of this clonotype. The chain combines TRBV28 with TRBJ2-7; TRBD2 agrees at 8 bases. V was clipped by 2 bases and J by 6 bases; unmatched bases: 6. Germline CDR1 is MDHEN and CDR2 is SYDVKM. The CDR3 contains 14 residues. The CDR3 here is CASSLTSGNGEQYF. The CDR3 nucleotides read TGTGCCAGCAGTTTAACTAGCGGTAATGGCGAGCAGTACTTC.

Only a few counts were recorded for this clonotype. The chain links TRBV4-3 to TRBJ1-4; the match to TRBD1 covers 8 bases. The J segment lost 5 bases and the V segment lost 3 bases, leaving 11 bases of the junction unmatched. CDR1 is LGHNA and CDR2 is YSLEER in the germline V gene. The CDR3 has 17 amino acids. The CDR3 sequence is CASSHQTGQATNEKLFF. The CDR3 DNA reads as TGCGCCAGCAGCCATCAAACGGGACAGGCGACGAATGAAAAACTGTTTTTT.

The chain has TRBV11-2 and TRBJ2-1; 12 bases fit TRBD2. Germline CDR1 reads SGHAT; CDR2 reads FQNNGV. J was trimmed by 9 bases and V by 3 bases; bases with no gene match: 15. This CDR3 is 18 amino acids long. The CDR3 loop is CASSFRGASGRGLGEQFF. The CDR3 region has the DNA TGTGCCAGCAGCTTCAGGGGGGCTAGCGGGAGGGGACTCGGTGAGCAGTTCTTC.

The rearrangement joins TRBV12-3 or TRBV12-4 to TRBJ2-5, with 7 bases fitting TRBD1. This CDR3 contains 16 residues. V lost 1 base to trimming and J lost 7 bases; unmatched junction nucleotides: 12. CDR3 DNA: TGTGCCAGCAGTTTAGGACAGGGTTCCGCAGGGGGGACCCAGTACTTC. Translated, it gives CASSLGQGSAGGTQYF.

This clonotype has a handful of counts. The genes are TRBV6-6 and TRBJ1-2; 7 bases match TRBD1. The CDR3 contains 12 residues. CDR1 is MNHNY, CDR2 SVGAGI, per germline (reference sequence). The trim removed 8 bases at V and 4 bases at J, leaving 4 bases unmatched. The CDR3 sequence: CASQTGTYGYTF. The CDR3 bases are TGTGCCAGCCAGACAGGGACCTATGGCTACACCTTC.

The V gene is TRBV28, the J gene TRBJ2-1; D gene uncertain. This CDR3 has 15 amino acids. Deletions cut 3 bases from V and 6 bases from J, with 15 bases between. Germline V gene lookup returns CDR1 MDHEN and CDR2 SYDVKM. The DNA for the CDR3 is TGTGCCAGCAGTTTTTCCCCCAAAGGCTTCAATGAGCAGTTCTTC. Protein: CASSFSPKGFNEQFF.

The chain couples TRBV20-1 to TRBJ2-3; D is undetermined. The germline V gene encodes CDR1 DFQATT and CDR2 SNEGSKA (reference sequence). V was cut by 6 bases and J by 4 bases, with 5 bases left in between. This CDR3 has 10 residues. The CDR3 region has the DNA TGCAGTGCCTTTTCAGATACGCAGTATTTT. It yields the protein CSAFSDTQYF.

The chain recombines TRBV5-1 with TRBJ2-7; 12 nucleotides match TRBD2. The V and J ends lost 4 bases and 2 bases, in that order; junction bases with no gene match: 7. This CDR3 comprises 16 residues. Germline-derived CDR1 and CDR2 are SGHRS and YFSETQ. The CDR3 bases are TGCGCCAGCAGCGGGGCTAGCGGGAGGGTCGCCTACGAGCAGTACTTC. Residues: CASSGASGRVAYEQYF.

CDR3 residues: CATSRGWDSLSGNTIYF. In nucleotides, the CDR3 is TGTGCCACCAGCAGGGGATGGGACAGCCTCTCTGGAAACACCATATATTTT. This chain joins TRBV15 and TRBJ1-3; TRBD1 matches 7 bases. This CDR3 has 17 amino acids. CDR1 LNHNV and CDR2 YYDKDF come from the germline V gene (reference sequence). Trimming cost V 3 bases and J 0 bases; bases outside gene matches: 8. Looking up the rest from reference TRBV15 and TRBJ1-3 gives the full variable domain: DAMVIQNPRYQVTQFGKPVTLSCSQTLNHNVMYWYQQKSSQAPKLLFHYYDKDFNNEADTPDNFQSRRPNTSFCFLDIRSPGLGDTAMYLCATSRGWDSLSGNTIYFGEGSWLTVV.

The chain recombines TRBV7-7 with TRBJ2-2; the D gene is possibly TRBD1 (6 bases). This CDR3 has 15 residues. Looked up from germline, CDR1 is SSHAT and CDR2 is FNYEAQ (reference sequence). V dropped 0 bases and J dropped 5 bases, with 10 bases sitting between them. Written as DNA, the CDR3 is TGTGCCAGCAGCTTAGCGGGGACACATACCGGGGAGCTGTTTTTT. Protein: CASSLAGTHTGELFF.

This clonotype was detected ten times or more. The CDR3 is CASSQGQANTEAFF. The DNA of the CDR3 is TGCGCCAGCAGCCAAGGACAGGCGAACACTGAAGCTTTCTTT. J is TRBJ1-1 and V is TRBV4-3; possible D gene TRBD1, 6 bases. This CDR3 comprises 14 residues. Germline CDR1 is LGHNA and CDR2 is YSLEER. Trimming left V 1 base short and J 1 base short, with 7 bases between.